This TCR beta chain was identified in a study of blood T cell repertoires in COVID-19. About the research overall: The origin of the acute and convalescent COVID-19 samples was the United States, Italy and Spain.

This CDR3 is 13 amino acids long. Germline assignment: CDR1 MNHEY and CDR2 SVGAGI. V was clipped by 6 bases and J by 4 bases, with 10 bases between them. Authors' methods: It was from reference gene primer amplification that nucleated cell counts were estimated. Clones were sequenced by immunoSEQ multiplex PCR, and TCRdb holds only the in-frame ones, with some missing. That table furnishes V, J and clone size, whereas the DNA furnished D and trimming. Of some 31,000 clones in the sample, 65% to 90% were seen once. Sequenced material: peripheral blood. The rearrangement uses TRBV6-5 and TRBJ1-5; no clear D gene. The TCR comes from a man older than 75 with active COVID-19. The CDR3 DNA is TGTGCCAGCAGGCCACATGATAATCAGCCCCAGCATTTT. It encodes CASRPHDNQPQHF.